This is a list of T cell receptor beta chains from one sample in a study of control samples from healthy donors and cancer patients. Generated by immunoSEQ multiplex PCR, the TCRdb table keeps only in-frame clones and is missing some. The table includes fewer than 200,000 clones, 93% detected once. Material for sequencing was blood. The receptor source for this set is a woman aged 55-70 years in good health. CDR3s include the opening cysteine and the closing phenylalanine or tryptophan. A D gene is named only where the DNA matches it firmly. A clone size is listed for some rows: how often the clone was seen (once, few, many), or a class if it is expanded.

D gene	J gene	V gene	clone size	CDR3 DNA	CDR3 protein
TRBD2	TRBJ2-3	TRBV19	-	TGTGCCAGTAGTATCATAGCGGGGAGGGCAGATACGCAGTATTTT	CASSIIAGRADTQYF
-	TRBJ1-1	TRBV6-5	-	TGTGCCAGCAGTTATGAATGGGAGAACACTGAAGCTTTCTTT	CASSYEWENTEAFF
-	TRBJ2-5	TRBV7-2	-	TGTGCCAGCAGCTTAGCACTAGCAGAGACCCAGTACTTC	CASSLALAETQYF
TRBD1	TRBJ1-4	TRBV18	-	TGTGCCAGCTCACCGGACAGGGTGATTGAAAAACTGTTTTTT	CASSPDRVIEKLFF
-	TRBJ2-5	TRBV29-1	-	TGCAGCGTGATTCAGGACCAAGAGACCCAGTACTTC	CSVIQDQETQYF
-	TRBJ1-2	TRBV19	-	TGTGCCAGCAAAACAGATACCTATGGCTACACCTTC	CASKTDTYGYTF
-	TRBJ1-4	TRBV13	-	TGTGCCAGCAGCCCGAGGGATAGTAATGAAAAACTGTTTTTT	CASSPRDSNEKLFF
-	TRBJ1-6	TRBV12-3/TRBV12-4	-	TGTGCCAGCAGCCCGAGGTTTTCACCCCTCCACTTT	CASSPRFSPLHF
-	TRBJ1-4	TRBV2	-	TGTGCCAGCAGTGACGGACGGAATAATGAAAAACTGTTTTTT	CASSDGRNNEKLFF
TRBD1	TRBJ1-5	TRBV6-5	-	TGTGCCAGCAGATCAACAGGGGACCAGCCCCAGCATTTT	CASRSTGDQPQHF
-	TRBJ1-3	TRBV18	few	TGTGCCAGCTCACCAGTAGACGACTCTGGAAACACCATATATTTT	CASSPVDDSGNTIYF
-	TRBJ2-7	TRBV7-9	-	TGTGCCAGCAGCTTAGCGGCGGGACAGACCTACGAGCAGTACTTC	CASSLAAGQTYEQYF
-	TRBJ1-5	TRBV2	-	TGTGCCAGCAGTGAAAGCCAGGGAGGGAATCAGCCCCAGCATTTT	CASSESQGGNQPQHF
-	TRBJ1-5	TRBV5-6	-	TGTGCCAGCAGCTTTCGCGGGCGGTATAGCAATCAGCCCCAGCATTTT	CASSFRGRYSNQPQHF
-	TRBJ1-1	TRBV6-5	-	TGTGCCAGCAGTTTTGGACAGAACACTGAAGCTTTCTTT	CASSFGQNTEAFF